A selection of T cell receptor beta chains follows, all from one sample in a study of blood T cell repertoires in COVID-19. Generated by immunoSEQ multiplex PCR, the TCRdb table keeps only in-frame clones and is missing some. Of 55,000 to 80,000 clones detected, around 87% appear once; the ten largest clones hold under 1.3%. The sequenced material came from peripheral blood. The receptors here all came from a man between 65 and 85 years old with acute or convalescent COVID-19. The CDR3 runs from the conserved cysteine through the conserved F or W. D genes are given only for firm matches. Clone size is given for some rows only: seen once, a few or many times, or a class if the clone is expanded.

TRBD2	.	TRBV5-4	16	TRBJ2-3	CASSLGSGGAADTQYF	TGTGCCAGCAGCTTGGGGTCCGGGGGGGCGGCAGATACGCAGTATTTT
TRBD1	once	TRBV28	13	TRBJ2-7	CASRATGDYEQYF	TGTGCCAGCAGGGCGACAGGGGATTACGAGCAGTACTTC
TRBD2	.	TRBV5-8	16	TRBJ2-3	CASSLGVGGSTDTQYF	TGTGCCAGCAGCTTGGGAGTGGGGGGGAGCACAGATACGCAGTATTTT
.	once	TRBV3-1/TRBV3-2	12	TRBJ2-1	CASSQDRGEQFF	TGTGCCAGCAGCCAAGATCGGGGGGAGCAGTTCTTC
TRBD1	.	TRBV7-9	15	TRBJ1-3	CASRPRTGNRNTIYF	TGTGCCAGCAGACCCAGGACAGGGAATAGAAACACCATATATTTT
.	.	TRBV3-1/TRBV3-2	14	TRBJ1-6	CASSQDRHSILLHF	TGTGCCAGCAGCCAAGACAGGCACAGTATACTCCTCCACTTT
.	.	TRBV6-1	13	TRBJ2-5	CASSEITGGSQYF	TGTGCCAGCAGTGAAATAACAGGAGGGTCCCAGTACTTC
.	.	TRBV21-1	16	TRBJ1-2	CASSKAGQEVDYGYTF	TGTGCCAGCAGCAAAGCGGGACAGGAGGTAGACTATGGCTACACCTTC
.	.	TRBV2	15	TRBJ1-3	CASSPDSGSGNTIYF	TGTGCCAGCAGCCCTGACAGTGGATCTGGAAACACCATATATTTT
TRBD2	.	TRBV18	15	TRBJ2-3	CASSLAGGLADTQYF	TGTGCCAGCTCACTAGCGGGGGGGCTGGCAGATACGCAGTATTTT
TRBD2	.	TRBV5-6	16	TRBJ2-7	CASSISPGLGPYEQYF	TGTGCCAGCAGCATAAGTCCGGGACTAGGTCCCTACGAGCAGTACTTC
.	few	TRBV28	14	TRBJ1-2	CASTVAGVGYGYTF	TGTGCCAGCACCGTCGCAGGGGTAGGCTATGGCTACACCTTC
TRBD1	.	TRBV18	16	TRBJ1-5	CASSPQGQGFGGPQHF	TGTGCCAGCTCACCCCAGGGACAGGGGTTTGGAGGGCCCCAGCATTTT
.	.	TRBV27	13	TRBJ1-5	CASSLRENQPQHF	TGTGCCAGCAGTCTCAGGGAAAATCAGCCCCAGCATTTT
TRBD2	.	TRBV19	17	TRBJ2-2	CASSIPGLAGLTGELFF	TGTGCCAGTAGTATCCCCGGACTAGCGGGACTTACCGGGGAGCTGTTTTTT
.	.	TRBV5-1	15	TRBJ2-5	CASATGQTLQETQYF	TGCGCCAGCGCCACGGGACAAACGCTCCAAGAGACCCAGTACTTC
TRBD1	.	TRBV11-2	14	TRBJ2-7	CASSTFGQGGEQYF	TGTGCCAGCAGCACCTTTGGACAGGGCGGCGAGCAGTACTTC
.	.	TRBV28	12	TRBJ1-2	CASSFRDTDYTF	TGTGCCAGCAGTTTCCGGGACACGGACTACACCTTC
TRBD1	.	TRBV5-6	14	TRBJ1-4	CASSFGTGTEKLFF	TGTGCCAGCAGCTTCGGGACAGGGACCGAAAAACTGTTTTTT
.	.	TRBV5-1	15	TRBJ2-5	CASSLAASKGETQYF	TGCGCCAGCAGTCTTGCCGCCTCAAAGGGGGAGACCCAGTACTTC
.	.	TRBV5-1	15	TRBJ2-3	CASRARGPSTDTQYF	TGCGCCAGCAGGGCCCGAGGGCCTAGCACAGATACGCAGTATTTT